Sequencing of this TCR beta chain was carried out in a study of blood T cells in healthy people across ages. Donors were healthy Caucasian individuals from Russia aged roughly 6 to 95. A sample-barcoded 5' primer and a J-beta primer mix were used in a second PCR of about 6 to 12 cycles. TCRdb reanalysed the 5' RACE reads using MiXCR and keeps one entry per CDR3 protein. The sample records 790,000 or so distinct CDR3 sequences, about 56% being singletons. V was cut by 0 bases and J by 1 base, with 6 bases left in between. The CDR3 is made up of 15 amino acids. Germline V CDR1 and CDR2: MNHEY, SVGAGI. Sequencing input: blood. This sequence originates from a man aged 35 to 55 in good health. The genes are TRBV6-5 and TRBJ1-4; maybe TRBD1 (6 bases). The CDR3 sequence: CASSYSQGTNEKLFF. The DNA for the CDR3 is TGTGCCAGCAGTTACTCACAGGGAACTAATGAAAAACTGTTTTTT.